A single sample is the source of the 3 T cell receptor beta chains below, sequenced in a study of T cell responses to AZD1222 COVID-19 vaccine. Using immunoSEQ multiplex PCR, the repertoire was profiled, and TCRdb retains in-frame clones only, with some absent. This repertoire shows about 200,000 clones, more than 90% found once; its top ten account for 3.5% to 4%. Here the sequenced sample was peripheral blood, taken 28 days after the second dose of the MenACWY control vaccine. These receptor sequences come from an adult who received the MenACWY meningococcal vaccine as a control.

J is TRBJ1-2 and V is TRBV6-5, with D hard to call. V lost 2 bases to trimming and J lost 2 bases, with 12 bases between them. The CDR3 runs to 15 residues. CDR1 is MNHEY, CDR2 SVGAGI, per germline. Here the CDR3 DNA reads TGTGCCAGCAGTTACAGGCATAAAATCAACTATGGCTACACCTTC. Amino acids: CASSYRHKINYGYTF.

The chain combines TRBV24-1 with TRBJ2-3, with 8 bases aligning to TRBD1. The CDR3 is made up of 18 amino acids. V dropped 4 bases and J dropped 8; count of bases not matched to a gene: 19. Germline lookup yields CDR1 KGHDR and CDR2 SFDVKD. CDR3 coding DNA: TGTGCCACCAGTGACCGCTTGGACAGGGTGGGTGGAGGAAGTACGCAGTATTTT. This translates into CATSDRLDRVGGGSTQYF.

Remarks on this clone: The identical CDR3 is also encoded by other nucleotide sequences in the sample. The V call is TRBV19, the J call TRBJ1-3, with D perhaps TRBD1 (6 bases). Germline V gene lookup returns CDR1 LNHDA and CDR2 SQIVND (reference sequence). This CDR3 spans 15 amino acids. V lost 8 bases and J 1 base, leaving 15 bases between the germline ends. The CDR3 reads CASSIGTSSGNTIYF. DNA of the CDR3: TGTGCCAGTTCTATTGGGACATCGTCTGGAAACACCATATATTTT.